This T cell receptor (beta chain) is from a study of blood T cell repertoires in COVID-19. Study in general: Some COVID-19 samples were acute and others convalescent; all came from the United States, Italy and Spain. Nucleic acid was either cDNA or gDNA, and it came from T cells, B-cell-depleted T cells, or PBMCs.

Seattle patients were enrolled while actively infected and followed longitudinally. V trimming: 5 bases; J trimming: 5 bases; junction bases outside the gene matches: 2. Germline CDR1 is LNHDA and CDR2 is SQIVND (reference sequence). The CDR3 is 12 residues long. A remark on this clone: This sample also contains other DNA sequences that code for the same CDR3.

As originally analysed: Reference gene primer amplification yielded estimated nucleated cell counts. This table comes from immunoSEQ multiplex PCR, and its TCRdb copy is limited to in-frame clones, with some not included. For V, J and clone size, that table is used; D and trimming come from the DNA. The sample lists roughly 380,000 clones; 89% were seen once. Sequencing was carried out using peripheral blood. The sequence was collected from a woman aged 55-69 years with COVID-19, enrolled during active disease. This rearrangement joins TRBV19 to TRBJ1-2; 7 bases agree with TRBD1. CDR3 coding DNA: TGTGCCAGTAGTCGACAGGGATATGGCTACACCTTC. It is translated as CASSRQGYGYTF.